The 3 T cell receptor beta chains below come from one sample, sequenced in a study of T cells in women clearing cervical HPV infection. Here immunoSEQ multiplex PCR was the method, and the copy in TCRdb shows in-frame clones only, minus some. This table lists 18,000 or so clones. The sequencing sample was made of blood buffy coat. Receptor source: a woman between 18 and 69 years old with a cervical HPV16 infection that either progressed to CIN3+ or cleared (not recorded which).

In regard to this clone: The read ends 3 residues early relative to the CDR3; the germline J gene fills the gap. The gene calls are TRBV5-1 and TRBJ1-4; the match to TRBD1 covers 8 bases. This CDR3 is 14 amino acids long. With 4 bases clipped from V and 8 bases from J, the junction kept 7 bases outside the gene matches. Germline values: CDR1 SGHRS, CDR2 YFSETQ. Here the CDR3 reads CASSTQGAPEKLFF. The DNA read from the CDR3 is TGCGCCAGCAGCACCCAGGGGGCGCCCGAAAAA.

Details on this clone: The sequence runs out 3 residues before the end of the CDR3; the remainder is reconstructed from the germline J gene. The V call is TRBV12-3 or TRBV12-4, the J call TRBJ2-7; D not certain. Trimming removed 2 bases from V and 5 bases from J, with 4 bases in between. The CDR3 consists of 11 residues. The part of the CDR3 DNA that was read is TGTGCCAGCAGTTTATACAACGAG. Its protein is CASSLYNE. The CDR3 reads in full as CASSLYNEQYF.

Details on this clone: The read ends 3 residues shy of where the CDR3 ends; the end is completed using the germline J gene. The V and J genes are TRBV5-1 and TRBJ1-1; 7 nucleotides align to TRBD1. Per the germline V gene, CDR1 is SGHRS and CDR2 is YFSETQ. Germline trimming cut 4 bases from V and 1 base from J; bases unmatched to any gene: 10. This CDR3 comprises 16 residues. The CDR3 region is CASSPGTVSPNTEAFF. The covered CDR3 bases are TGCGCCAGCAGCCCTGGGACAGTCTCACCGAACACTGAA.